What follows is one T cell receptor beta chain and its context. Its antigen is still unknown. J lost 7 bases, V lost 0 bases, and 3 bases had no gene match. The V gene's germline CDR1 is SGHRS and CDR2 YFSETQ. There are 15 residues in the CDR3. Donors were drawn from the approximately 130-subject validation cohort, separate from the approximately 670-subject first cohort. The repertoire was sequenced with immunoSEQ multiplex PCR; TCRdb's copy has only in-frame clones and lacks some. Of 55,000 to 75,000 clones in the sample, over 85% were seen once. The entry originates in a study of cytomegalovirus exposure and HLA in healthy donors. Study-wide results and caveats: Across donors, most TCRs were seen rarely, yet some public ones were widespread. According to a subsequent analysis, TCR clusters from the first cohort were inclined to appear together in the roughly 120 validation repertoires. Cytomegalovirus-associated TCR beta chains were listed, numbering some 150.

Material: PBMCs. The clonotype comes from a man younger than 30 in good health and CMV-seropositive. The chain joins TRBV5-1 to TRBJ1-4; 10 bases map to TRBD1. The CDR3 reads CASSLGDRGLEKLFF. The CDR3 DNA reads TGCGCCAGCAGCTTGGGAGACAGGGGGCTTGAAAAACTGTTTTTT.